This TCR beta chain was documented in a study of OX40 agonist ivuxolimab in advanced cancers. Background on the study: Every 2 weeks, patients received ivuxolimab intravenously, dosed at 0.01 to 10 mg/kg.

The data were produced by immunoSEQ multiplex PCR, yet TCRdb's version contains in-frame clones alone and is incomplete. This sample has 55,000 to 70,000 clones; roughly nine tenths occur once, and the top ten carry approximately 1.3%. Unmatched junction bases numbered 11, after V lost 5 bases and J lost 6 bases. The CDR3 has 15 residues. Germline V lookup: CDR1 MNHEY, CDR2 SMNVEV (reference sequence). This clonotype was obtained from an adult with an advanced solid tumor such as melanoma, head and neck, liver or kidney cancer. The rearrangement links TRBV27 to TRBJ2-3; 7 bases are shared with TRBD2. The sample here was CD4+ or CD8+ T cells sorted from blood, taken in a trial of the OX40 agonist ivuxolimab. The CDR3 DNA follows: TGTGCCAGCAGTCCCTATAGCGGGCGGGACGATACGCAGTATTTT. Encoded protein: CASSPYSGRDDTQYF.